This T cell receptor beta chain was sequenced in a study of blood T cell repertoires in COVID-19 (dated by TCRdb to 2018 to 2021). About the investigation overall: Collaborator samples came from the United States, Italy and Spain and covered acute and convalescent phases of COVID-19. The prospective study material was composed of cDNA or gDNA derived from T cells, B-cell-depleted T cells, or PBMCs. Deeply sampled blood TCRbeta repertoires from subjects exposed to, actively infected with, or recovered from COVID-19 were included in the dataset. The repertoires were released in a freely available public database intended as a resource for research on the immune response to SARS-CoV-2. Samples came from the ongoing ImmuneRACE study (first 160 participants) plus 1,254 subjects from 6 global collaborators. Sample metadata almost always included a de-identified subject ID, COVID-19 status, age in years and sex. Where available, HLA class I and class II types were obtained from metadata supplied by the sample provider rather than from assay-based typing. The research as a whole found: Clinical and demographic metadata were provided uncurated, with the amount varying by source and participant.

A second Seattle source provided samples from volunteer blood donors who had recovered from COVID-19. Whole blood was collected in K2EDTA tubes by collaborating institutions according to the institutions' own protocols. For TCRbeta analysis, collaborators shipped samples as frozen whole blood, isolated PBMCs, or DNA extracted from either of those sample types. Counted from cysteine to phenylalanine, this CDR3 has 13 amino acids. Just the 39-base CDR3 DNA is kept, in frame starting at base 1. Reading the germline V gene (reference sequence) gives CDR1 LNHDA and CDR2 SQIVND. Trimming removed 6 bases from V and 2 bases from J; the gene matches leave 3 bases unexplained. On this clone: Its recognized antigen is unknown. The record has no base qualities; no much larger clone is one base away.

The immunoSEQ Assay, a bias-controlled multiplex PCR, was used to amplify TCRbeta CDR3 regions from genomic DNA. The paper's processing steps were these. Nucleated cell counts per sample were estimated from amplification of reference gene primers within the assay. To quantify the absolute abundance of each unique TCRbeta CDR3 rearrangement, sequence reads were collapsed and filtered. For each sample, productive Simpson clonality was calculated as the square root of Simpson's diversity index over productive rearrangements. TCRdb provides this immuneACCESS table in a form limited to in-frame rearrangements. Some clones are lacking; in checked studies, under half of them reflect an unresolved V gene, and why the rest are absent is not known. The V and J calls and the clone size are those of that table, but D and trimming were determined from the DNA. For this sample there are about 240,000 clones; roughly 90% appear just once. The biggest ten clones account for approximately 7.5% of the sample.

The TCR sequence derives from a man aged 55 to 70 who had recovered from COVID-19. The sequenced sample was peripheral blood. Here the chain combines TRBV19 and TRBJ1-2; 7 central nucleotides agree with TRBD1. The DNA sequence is TGTGCCAGTAGCCCGACAGGGAACTATGGCTACACCTTC. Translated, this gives CASSPTGNYGYTF.